This TCR beta chain was sequenced in a study of Ad26.COV2.S vaccination and SARS-CoV-2 variants. Study overall: Into the muscle, Ad26.COV2.S was dosed once or twice, 56 days apart. Study-wide points: Recipients given vaccine exceeded placebo recipients in spike-specific TCR breadth.

Documented treatment: roughly 20 received Ad26.COV2.S at low or high dose, single or two shots; several received placebo; per-sample allocation not given. At day 63 after the first vaccine or placebo injection, samples were drawn. Adults aged 18-55 years in Boston included the donor. The protocol was immunoSEQ multiplex PCR, while the TCRdb copy is restricted to in-frame clones and leaves out a portion. The sample contains roughly 510,000 clones, 70% to 90% of which appear only once. The CDR3 sequence is 13 residues long. Germline V gene data show CDR1 as MNHEY and CDR2 as SVGAGI. Trimming stripped 0 bases from V and 7 bases from J, with 10 bases between. Details on this clone: Its antigen is unidentified.

The receptor was derived from a person between 18 and 65 years old who received the Ad26.COV2.S COVID-19 vaccine or a placebo. The chain is built from TRBV6-5 and TRBJ2-7; TRBD1 might be the D (6 bases). This specimen was peripheral blood, taken in a trial of Ad26.COV2.S vaccine versus placebo. The CDR3: CASSYSTGSEQYF. DNA of the CDR3: TGTGCCAGCAGTTACTCTACAGGGTCTGAGCAGTACTTC.